This T cell receptor beta chain was recorded in a study of blood T cell repertoires in COVID-19. Profiled with immunoSEQ multiplex PCR; TCRdb holds only in-frame clones, not every one. The sample has hundreds of thousands of clones, approximately 88% seen once; the top ten hold roughly 2%. From germline, CDR1 is KGHSH and CDR2 LQKENI. V dropped 8 bases and J dropped 5; count of bases not matched to a gene: 22. This CDR3 has 18 residues. This chain links TRBV18 with TRBJ2-5; TRBD2 agrees at 8 bases. Sequencing was carried out using PBMCs or T cells enriched from blood (not recorded which). The source is a woman in her thirties or forties with acute COVID-19. For the CDR3, the DNA is TGTGCCAGCCACACGGGGCCCAGCGGGGGACGATTTTGGGAGACCCAGTACTTC. Translated, it gives CASHTGPSGGRFWETQYF. Based on the CDR3 plus reference TRBV18 and TRBJ2-5, the full variable domain is NAGVMQNPRHLVRRRGQEARLRCSPMKGHSHVYWYRQLPEEGLKFMVYLQKENIIDESGMPKERFSAEFPKEGPSILRIQQVVRGDSAAYFCASHTGPSGGRFWETQYFGPGTRLLVL.